Shown below are 3 T cell receptor beta chains from a single sample sequenced in a study of blood T cell repertoires in COVID-19. Clones were read by immunoSEQ multiplex PCR, and TCRdb kept only the in-frame ones, dropping some. The sample consists of some 110,000 clones, 90% to 95% of them appearing once. Input material: peripheral blood. Every receptor here comes from a man between 45 and 60 years old with COVID-19, enrolled during active disease.

This sequence joins TRBV29-1 and TRBJ2-5; 7 bases align to TRBD1. The CDR3 spans 12 residues. V lost 6 bases to trimming and J lost 2 bases; unmatched junction nucleotides: 3. Germline V gene data show CDR1 as SQVTM and CDR2 as ANQGSEA. As DNA, the CDR3 is TGCAGCGTAGGGGGCCAGCAAGAGACCCAGTACTTC. Protein: CSVGGQQETQYF.

V is TRBV28 and J is TRBJ2-1, with a tentative D call TRBD2 (6 bases). The CDR3 extends over 16 amino acids. From germline, CDR1 is MDHEN and CDR2 SYDVKM. V lost 3 bases to trimming and J lost 5 bases, with 17 bases between them. The CDR3 bases are TGTGCCAGCAGTTTTGCGGGAACAGCTAGCGACAATGAGCAGTTCTTC. This sequence encodes CASSFAGTASDNEQFF.

The rearrangement links TRBV7-6 to TRBJ2-1, with 9 nucleotides matching TRBD1. Germline assignment: CDR1 SGHVS and CDR2 FNYEAQ. V shed 4 bases and J 6 bases; nucleotides not matched to a gene: 7. This CDR3 region has 15 residues. CDR3 loop: CASSSTGTGINEQFF. The CDR3 DNA is TGTGCCAGCAGCTCCACCGGGACAGGGATCAATGAGCAGTTCTTC.